Listed here are 21 T cell receptor beta chains from one sample, sequenced in a study of control samples from healthy donors and cancer patients. The repertoire was sequenced with immunoSEQ multiplex PCR; TCRdb's copy has only in-frame clones and lacks some. This sample has about 130,000 clones, with roughly nine tenths found just once. The sample was blood. These receptor sequences come from a man aged 18 to 30 in good health.

V and J are TRBV3-1 (or the pseudogene TRBV3-2) and TRBJ2-4, with D perhaps matching TRBD1 (6 bases). Germline V CDR1 and CDR2: LGHDT, YNNKEL (reference sequence). Trimming stripped 4 bases from V and 0 bases from J, with 13 bases between. The length of the CDR3 is 16 residues. As DNA, the CDR3 is TGTGCCAGCAGCCTACGGACAGTTGGAGCCAAAAACATTCAGTACTTC. Its translation: CASSLRTVGAKNIQYF.

V usage is TRBV30 and J usage is TRBJ2-2, with 9 bases aligning to TRBD1. Looked up from germline, CDR1 is GTSNPN and CDR2 is SVGIG (reference sequence). This CDR3 contains 15 residues. The CDR3: CVLGRGTGSVGELFF. The CDR3 DNA sequence: TGTGTCTTGGGGCGCGGGACAGGGTCGGTCGGGGAGCTGTTTTTT.

CDR3 loop: CASTRGGDRTRGGYTF. In DNA, the CDR3 is TGTGCCAGCACCCGTGGGGGGGACCGGACCCGAGGGGGCTACACCTTC. The chain combines TRBV28 with TRBJ1-2; D perhaps matches TRBD1 (5 bases). Per germline, CDR1 MDHEN and CDR2 SYDVKM. V lost 7 bases and J lost 8, with 26 bases in between. The CDR3 runs to 16 residues.

The genes are TRBV19 and TRBJ1-3, with D unclear. CDR3 size: 16 residues. V was trimmed by 5 bases and J by 0 bases, leaving 14 bases between them. CDR1 and CDR2 (germline): LNHDA, SQIVND (reference sequence). The CDR3 DNA sequence: TGTGCCAGTAGTTTACGTACACCTCGCTCTGGAAACACCATATATTTT. Translating it yields CASSLRTPRSGNTIYF. The whole variable domain, remainder taken from reference TRBV19 and TRBJ1-3, is DGGITQSPKYLFRKEGQNVTLSCEQNLNHDAMYWYRQDPGQGLRLIYYSQIVNDFQKGDIAEGYSVSREKKESFPLTVTSAQKNPTAFYLCASSLRTPRSGNTIYFGEGSWLTVV.

This clone is a singleton in its sample. The rearrangement uses TRBV18 and TRBJ1-4, with D hard to call. V lost 6 bases and J 7 bases, leaving 15 bases between the germline ends. The CDR3 totals 14 residues. CDR1 KGHSH and CDR2 LQKENI come from the germline V gene. The CDR3 here is CASSRSRSGEKLFF. The CDR3 bases are TGTGCCAGCTCTCGCAGTCGGTCGGGTGAAAAACTGTTTTTT.

At least ten counts were recorded for this clone. This CDR3 is CASSPRATGTGDQPQHF. The CDR3 nucleotides read TGTGCCAGCTCACCCCGCGCGACCGGGACAGGGGATCAGCCCCAGCATTTT. The chain employs TRBV18 and TRBJ1-5; 10 bases fit TRBD1. The CDR3 spans 17 residues. V lost 3 bases, J lost 5 bases, and 10 bases stayed unmatched. Germline assignment: CDR1 KGHSH and CDR2 LQKENI.

This clone occurred once. One junction end disagrees with the germline gene, perhaps due to a read error. The rearrangement uses TRBV28 and TRBJ2-3; D call uncertain. Germline CDR1 MDHEN, CDR2 SYDVKM. This CDR3 has 13 residues. CDR3 in DNA: TGTGCCAGCATAAAAAGGAACACAGATGCGCAGTATTTT. The encoded protein is CASIKRNTDAQYF.

The chain recombines TRBV5-4 with TRBJ2-7; D is uncertain. CDR1 is SGHNT and CDR2 is YYREEE in the germline V gene (reference sequence). V was shortened by 4 bases and J by 5 bases, with 19 bases between the two germline ends. The CDR3 has 15 amino acids. The CDR3 loop reads CASSPVGAELHEQYF. In DNA form, the CDR3 reads TGTGCCAGCAGCCCGGTCGGTGCTGAGCTCCACGAGCAGTACTTC.

The chain uses TRBV27 and TRBJ2-1; the match to TRBD2 covers 9 bases. CDR3 length equals 20 residues. J was trimmed by 3 bases and V by 0 bases; bases with no gene match: 15. Germline V gene sequence: CDR1 MNHEY, CDR2 SMNVEV (reference sequence). CDR3 DNA: TGTGCCAGCAGTTTATCGTTCCCGGGACTAGCCCTTTCTGGCTACAATGAGCAGTTCTTC. As protein: CASSLSFPGLALSGYNEQFF.

The chain uses TRBV30 and TRBJ2-1, with unresolved D. The CDR3 spans 12 residues. Trimming took off 4 bases at V and 3 bases at J, with 7 bases between the two ends. Looked up from germline, CDR1 is GTSNPN and CDR2 is SVGIG (reference sequence). As DNA, the CDR3 is TGTGCCTGGACCCAGGTCTACAATGAGCAGTTCTTC. As protein: CAWTQVYNEQFF.

The CDR3 reads CASSVGTSGSYNEQFF. For the CDR3, the DNA is TGTGCCAGCAGCGTTGGGACTAGCGGGAGCTACAATGAGCAGTTCTTC. The chain couples TRBV9 to TRBJ2-1, with 14 bases matching TRBD2. The CDR3 is 16 amino acids. Germline V gene sequence: CDR1 SGDLS, CDR2 YYNGEE. Trimming cost V 2 bases and J 3 bases; bases outside gene matches: 1.

This clone occurred once. The chain joins TRBV6-5 to TRBJ1-2, with D possibly matching TRBD1 (5 bases). In germline, CDR1 is MNHEY, CDR2 SVGAGI. The V and J ends lost 2 bases and 7 bases respectively, with 11 bases between them. This CDR3 contains 13 residues. This chain's CDR3 is CASSYPGSSGYTF. The CDR3 nucleotides are TGTGCCAGCAGTTACCCAGGGAGCAGTGGCTACACCTTC.

The chain employs TRBV6-2 or TRBV6-3 and TRBJ1-5; maybe TRBD1 (5 bases). Trimming stripped 0 bases from V and 10 bases from J, with 19 bases between. The CDR3 is 16 residues long. Germline CDR1 MNHEY, CDR2 SVGEGT. The CDR3 loop reads CASSYSTLGVSSPQHF. Written as DNA, the CDR3 is TGTGCCAGCAGTTACTCAACCTTAGGGGTTTCCTCTCCCCAGCATTTT.

The chain is built from TRBV27 and TRBJ1-1; D might be TRBD1 (5 bases). This CDR3 contains 11 residues. Germline CDR1 is MNHEY and CDR2 is SMNVEV (reference sequence). Trimming left V 4 bases short and J 6 bases short, with 6 bases between. Here the CDR3 reads CASSWGAEAFF. In nucleotides, the CDR3 is TGTGCCAGCAGTTGGGGCGCTGAAGCTTTCTTT.

The gene calls are TRBV30 and TRBJ1-5; D unclear. The CDR3 is made up of 13 amino acids. Trimming took 3 bases from V and 5 from J, leaving 11 bases between them. CDR1 is GTSNPN, CDR2 SVGIG, per germline (reference sequence). Here the CDR3 reads CAWSPVNHQPQHF. CDR3 DNA sequence: TGTGCCTGGAGCCCCGTTAATCATCAGCCCCAGCATTTT.

The chain combines TRBV21-1 with TRBJ2-7. TRBV21-1 has pseudogene status. CDR3 length: 14 amino acids. CDR3 nucleotides: TGTGCCAGCAGCAAAGGTAGCAGGTTTTACGAGCAGTACTTC. Translating gives CASSKGSRFYEQYF.

V and J are TRBV7-3 and TRBJ2-3; 8 nucleotides match TRBD1. The CDR3 extends over 15 amino acids. CDR1 is SGHTA and CDR2 is FQGTGA in the germline V gene. The junction had 9 bases not matched to a gene; V was cut back by 5 bases and J by 5 bases. The CDR3 is CASSTWTGREDTQYF. CDR3 coding DNA: TGTGCCAGCAGCACCTGGACAGGGCGTGAAGATACGCAGTATTTT.

The chain recombines TRBV18 with TRBJ1-1; D ambiguous. Germline-derived CDR1 and CDR2 are KGHSH and LQKENI. Trimming pared 3 bases from V and 2 bases from J, leaving 7 bases between. The CDR3 is 13 amino acids. DNA for the CDR3: TGTGCCAGCTCACCGAAAGGAAACACTGAAGCTTTCTTT. It codes for CASSPKGNTEAFF.

The chain recombines TRBV2 with TRBJ2-7; possible D gene TRBD1, 6 bases. V lost 9 bases, J lost 5 bases, and 17 bases lay in between. Germline CDR1 and CDR2: SNHLY and FYNNEI. The CDR3 runs to 13 residues. CDR3 in amino acids: CASPGLQGNEQYF. In DNA, the CDR3 is TGTGCCAGTCCCGGCCTCCAGGGGAACGAGCAGTACTTC. The complete variable domain, with remaining parts taken from reference TRBV2 and TRBJ2-7, reads EPEVTQTPSHQVTQMGQEVILRCVPISNHLYFYWYRQILGQKVEFLVSFYNNEISEKSEIFDDQFSVERPDGSNFTLKIRSTKLEDSAMYFCASPGLQGNEQYFGPGTRLTVT.

This sequence joins TRBV27 and TRBJ2-2, with 7 bases lining up with TRBD1. CDR1 and CDR2 from the germline V gene are MNHEY and SMNVEV (reference sequence). There are 15 residues in the CDR3. The V and J ends lost 5 bases and 2 bases, in that order; junction bases with no gene match: 5. In nucleotides, the CDR3 is TGTGCCAGCAGTCTCCGGGACAGAAACACCGGGGAGCTGTTTTTT. Translation gives CASSLRDRNTGELFF.

The V gene is TRBV5-4, the J gene TRBJ2-1; 8 positions agree with TRBD1. The germline CDR1 and CDR2 sequences are SGHNT and YYREEE (reference sequence). The CDR3 is 16 residues long. Unmatched junction bases numbered 3, after V lost 0 bases and J lost 1 base. CDR3 loop: CASSLVRGQSYNEQFF. The CDR3 region has the DNA TGTGCCAGCAGCTTGGTCAGGGGGCAGTCCTACAATGAGCAGTTCTTC. Looking up the rest from reference TRBV5-4 and TRBJ2-1 gives the full variable domain: ETGVTQSPTHLIKTRGQQVTLRCSSQSGHNTVSWYQQALGQGPQFIFQYYREEENGRGNFPPRFSGLQFPNYSSELNVNALELDDSALYLCASSLVRGQSYNEQFFGPGTRLTVL.